A selection of T cell receptor beta chains follows, all from one sample in a study of shared clonotypes between healthy human individuals. Clones were sequenced by immunoSEQ multiplex PCR, and TCRdb holds only the in-frame ones, with some missing. Of some 1.1 million clones listed, about 72% are singletons. The material sequenced was memory CD4+ T cells from PBMCs. These receptors originate from a man younger than 30 in good health. Some clones in this sample may be carry-over from other donors' samples. CDR3s include the opening cysteine and the closing phenylalanine or tryptophan. Fields, in order: V gene, D gene, clone size, J gene, CDR3 protein, CDR3 DNA. A D gene is named only where the DNA matches it firmly. Not all rows give a size; the values are once, few, many and, for expanded clones, a class.

v_gene: TRBV6-6
d_gene: NA
abundance: NA
j_gene: TRBJ1-6
CDR3aa: CASSYPDSLNSPLHF
CDR3nt: TGTGCCAGCAGTTACCCGGACAGTCTCAATTCACCCCTCCACTTT

v_gene: TRBV5-6
d_gene: NA
abundance: NA
j_gene: TRBJ2-1
CDR3aa: CASTARLDEQFF
CDR3nt: TGTGCCAGCACGGCTCGACTGGATGAGCAGTTCTTC

v_gene: TRBV5-4
d_gene: NA
abundance: NA
j_gene: TRBJ2-6
CDR3aa: CASHQYGSGANVLTF
CDR3nt: TGTGCCAGCCATCAATATGGGTCTGGGGCCAACGTCCTGACTTTC

v_gene: TRBV4-3
d_gene: TRBD2
abundance: NA
j_gene: TRBJ2-5
CDR3aa: CASSQGRLAGLQETQYF
CDR3nt: TGCGCCAGCAGCCAAGGGAGACTAGCGGGACTCCAAGAGACCCAGTACTTC

v_gene: TRBV5-1
d_gene: NA
abundance: once
j_gene: TRBJ1-3
CDR3aa: CASSQGLAGNTIYF
CDR3nt: TGCGCCAGCAGCCAAGGACTGGCTGGAAACACCATATATTTT

v_gene: TRBV5-1
d_gene: TRBD1
abundance: NA
j_gene: TRBJ2-1
CDR3aa: CASSSNTGTAYNEQFF
CDR3nt: TGCGCCAGCAGCTCAAACACCGGGACAGCTTACAATGAGCAGTTCTTC

v_gene: TRBV30
d_gene: NA
abundance: NA
j_gene: TRBJ2-1
CDR3aa: CAWSMGVSYNEQFF
CDR3nt: TGTGCCTGGTCTATGGGGGTCTCCTACAATGAGCAGTTCTTC

v_gene: TRBV6-1
d_gene: NA
abundance: NA
j_gene: TRBJ2-7
CDR3aa: CASSDRAPPSLFFYEQYF
CDR3nt: TGTGCCAGCAGTGACAGGGCTCCACCGAGCCTTTTCTTCTACGAGCAGTACTTC

v_gene: TRBV7-3
d_gene: TRBD1
abundance: NA
j_gene: TRBJ2-3
CDR3aa: CASSLYRGSTDTQYF
CDR3nt: TGTGCCAGCAGCCTTTACAGGGGAAGCACAGATACGCAGTATTTT

v_gene: TRBV7-6
d_gene: TRBD2
abundance: NA
j_gene: TRBJ2-2
CDR3aa: CASSSSGLRNTGELFF
CDR3nt: TGTGCCAGCAGTTCTAGCGGGCTAAGGAACACCGGGGAGCTGTTTTTT

v_gene: TRBV25-1
d_gene: NA
abundance: NA
j_gene: TRBJ2-6
CDR3aa: CASSDIRASSGANVLTF
CDR3nt: TGTGCCAGCAGTGATATCAGGGCGAGCTCTGGGGCCAACGTCCTGACTTTC

v_gene: TRBV27
d_gene: NA
abundance: NA
j_gene: TRBJ1-5
CDR3aa: CASSPPGPNQPRHF
CDR3nt: TGTGCCAGCAGTCCGCCGGGACCCAATCAGCCCCGGCATTTT

v_gene: TRBV6-4
d_gene: TRBD1
abundance: NA
j_gene: TRBJ2-1
CDR3aa: CASTPGPGQHNEQFF
CDR3nt: TGTGCCAGCACCCCCGGTCCGGGACAGCACAATGAGCAGTTCTTC

v_gene: TRBV6-5
d_gene: NA
abundance: NA
j_gene: TRBJ1-1
CDR3aa: CASSPSGLNTEAFF
CDR3nt: TGTGCCAGCAGTCCCTCCGGCCTAAACACTGAAGCTTTCTTT

v_gene: TRBV28
d_gene: NA
abundance: NA
j_gene: TRBJ2-2
CDR3aa: CASSFVPSVISGTGELFF
CDR3nt: TGTGCCAGCAGTTTTGTCCCTAGCGTTATATCGGGCACCGGGGAGCTGTTTTTT

v_gene: TRBV2
d_gene: NA
abundance: NA
j_gene: TRBJ2-1
CDR3aa: CASSETLNEQFF
CDR3nt: TGTGCCAGCAGTGAGACTCTTAATGAGCAGTTCTTC

v_gene: TRBV11-1
d_gene: NA
abundance: many
j_gene: TRBJ2-2
CDR3aa: CASSRWAVGELFF
CDR3nt: TGTGCCAGCAGCCGTTGGGCCGTCGGGGAGCTGTTTTTT

v_gene: TRBV9
d_gene: NA
abundance: NA
j_gene: TRBJ2-3
CDR3aa: CASSYGGVATDTQYF
CDR3nt: TGTGCCAGCAGCTACGGTGGGGTGGCGACAGATACGCAGTATTTT